The clone carrying this TCR beta chain has a single count. The sample is drawn from a study of OX40 agonist ivuxolimab in advanced cancers. For the study at large: Mean age approximately 59 years, range roughly 20 to 85; roughly 82% male. Prior checkpoint blockade (anti-PD-1, anti-PD-L1 or anti-CTLA-4) was permitted; around 37% had it. One patient with hepatocellular carcinoma and two with cutaneous melanoma, three in all, had partial responses.

Germline-derived CDR1 and CDR2 are MGHRA and YSYEKL. The CDR3 runs to 14 residues. Trimming took off 0 bases at V and 7 bases at J, with 11 bases between the two ends. Sequencing used immunoSEQ multiplex PCR; TCRdb keeps in-frame clones, though not all of them. This table has about 100,000 clones, 75% to 95% appearing once. This chain links TRBV4-1 with TRBJ2-3; D not resolved. The source of this sequence is an adult with an advanced solid tumor such as melanoma, head and neck, liver or kidney cancer. Here the sequenced sample was CD4+ or CD8+ T cells sorted from blood, taken in a trial of the OX40 agonist ivuxolimab. CDR3 protein: CASSQETLRYTQYF. CDR3 nucleotides: TGCGCCAGCAGCCAAGAGACCCTCCGCTATACGCAGTATTTT.